These 8 T cell receptor beta chains originate from one sample sequenced in a study of blood T cell repertoires in COVID-19. Repertoires were generated with immunoSEQ multiplex PCR, while TCRdb's copy carries only in-frame clones and drops some. Of under 250,000 clones in the sample, around 84% were seen once. Sample: peripheral blood. The origin of the receptors is a man in his fifties or sixties with COVID-19, enrolled during active disease.

The chain recombines TRBV24-1 with TRBJ2-2, with D perhaps TRBD1 (6 bases). The CDR3 totals 12 residues. The V end lost 7 bases, the J end lost 4 bases, and 6 bases lay between the germline ends. Germline V lookup: CDR1 KGHDR, CDR2 SFDVKD. DNA of the CDR3: TGTGCCACCAGGGGGGCCACCGGGGAGCTGTTTTTT. It specifies CATRGATGELFF.

This clone has a handful of counts. The J gene is TRBJ2-2, the V gene TRBV19; 10 bases align to TRBD1. The CDR3 loop spans 15 amino acids. J lost 5 bases, V lost 5 bases, and 5 bases had no gene match. Germline V gene data show CDR1 as LNHDA and CDR2 as SQIVND (reference sequence). The DNA for the CDR3 is TGTGCCAGTAGTTTGGGACAGGGGTCTACCGGGGAGCTGTTTTTT. This encodes CASSLGQGSTGELFF.

The V call is TRBV6-5, the J call TRBJ2-3, with 14 bases identical to TRBD2. CDR1 is MNHEY and CDR2 is SVGAGI in the germline V gene. The ends lost 4 bases at V and 6 bases at J; junction bases unmatched: 6. This CDR3 region has 16 residues. The CDR3 bases are TGTGCCAGCAGTTTGACTAGCGGGAGGGTGTTCGATACGCAGTATTTT. Translating it yields CASSLTSGRVFDTQYF.

The chain links TRBV7-9 to TRBJ2-2; 8 positions agree with TRBD2. The CDR3 extends over 17 amino acids. V gave up 5 bases and J gave up 4 bases; unmatched junction bases: 12. Germline V gene sequence: CDR1 SEHNR, CDR2 FQNEAQ (reference sequence). The CDR3 DNA follows: TGTGCCAGCAGCCCCCGGGAGGGAGGGCCGGGCACCGGGGAGCTGTTTTTT. The encoded protein is CASSPREGGPGTGELFF.

The CDR3: CASSDDPGHSRFSYGYTF. The CDR3 DNA is TGTGCCAGCAGCGATGACCCGGGACACTCCCGCTTTAGCTATGGCTACACCTTC. The rearrangement joins TRBV9 to TRBJ1-2; D perhaps matches TRBD1 (6 bases). This CDR3 comprises 18 residues. CDR1 is SGDLS, CDR2 YYNGEE, per germline. V was pared by 3 bases and J by 4 bases, with 25 bases between.

The chain is built from TRBV7-2 and TRBJ1-2; tentative D call: TRBD1 (5 bases). This CDR3 has 14 amino acids. V was shortened by 5 bases and J by 2 bases, with 12 bases between the two germline ends. The germline gives CDR1 SGHTA, CDR2 FQGNSA. For the CDR3, the DNA is TGTGCCAGCAGCGCCAGGGATCCCAACTATGGCTACACCTTC. It encodes CASSARDPNYGYTF.

This chain connects TRBV11-2 to TRBJ2-6; perhaps TRBD1 as D (6 bases). Deletions cut 4 bases from V and 2 bases from J, with 9 bases between. CDR1 and CDR2 from the germline V gene are SGHAT and FQNNGV. This CDR3 comprises 15 residues. The DNA of the CDR3 is TGTGCCAGCAGCTCCCGACAGGCTGGGGCCAACGTCCTGACTTTC. It translates to CASSSRQAGANVLTF.

The chain couples TRBV13 to TRBJ2-7; D gene uncertain. The CDR3 totals 13 residues. CDR1 is PRHDT, CDR2 FYEKMQ, per germline (reference sequence). V shed 4 bases and J shed 4 bases, with 11 bases lying between them. CDR3 region: CASSSNTIYEQYF. The CDR3 DNA reads TGTGCCAGCAGCTCCAACACTATTTACGAGCAGTACTTC. Together with reference TRBV13 and TRBJ2-7, the CDR3 gives the full variable domain: AAGVIQSPRHLIKEKRETATLKCYPIPRHDTVYWYQQGPGQDPQFLISFYEKMQSDKGSIPDRFSAQQFSDYHSELNMSSLELGDSALYFCASSSNTIYEQYFGPGTRLTVT.